One sample yielded the 2 T cell receptor beta chains listed below, sequenced in a study of T cell responses to AZD1222 COVID-19 vaccine. Here immunoSEQ multiplex PCR was the method, and the copy in TCRdb shows in-frame clones only, minus some. The sample lists approximately 74,000 clones, 80% to 85% occurring once. The input for sequencing was peripheral blood, taken on day 0 of AZD1222 vaccination. These receptors were obtained from an adult in good health.

This clone was seen only a few times. This sequence joins TRBV19 and TRBJ2-3; TRBD1 aligns across 9 bases. The V gene end was trimmed by 4 bases and the J gene end by 5 bases; junction bases not matched to a gene: 7. Germline lookup yields CDR1 LNHDA and CDR2 SQIVND (reference sequence). CDR3 length: 15 residues. Here the CDR3 DNA reads TGTGCCAGTAGTAGCACAGGGGGCGCTTTAGATACGCAGTATTTT. Translation: CASSSTGGALDTQYF.

The chain recombines TRBV2 with TRBJ1-2; no reliable D call. CDR1 and CDR2 (germline): SNHLY, FYNNEI. The CDR3 covers 12 residues. V gave up 11 bases and J gave up 4 bases, with 14 bases separating them. CDR3 loop: CAGRAQSYGYTF. The CDR3 DNA is TGTGCCGGTAGGGCCCAGTCCTATGGCTACACCTTC.